These T cell receptor beta chains were read from a single sample in a study of blood T cell repertoires in COVID-19. Sequencing used immunoSEQ multiplex PCR; TCRdb keeps in-frame clones, though not all of them. This table holds approximately 270,000 clones, roughly 88% found once. Sequences were obtained from peripheral blood. Receptor source: a human donor with COVID-19, enrolled during active disease. The donor label of this sample is uncertain. CDR3s include the opening cysteine and the closing phenylalanine or tryptophan. A D gene is named only where the DNA matches it firmly. Clone size appears in some rows only: once, few, many, or a class for an expanded clone.

D gene | J gene | clone size | V gene | CDR3 DNA | CDR3 protein
TRBD2 | TRBJ2-3 | NA | TRBV3-1/TRBV3-2 | TGTGCCAGCAGCCACAATAGCGGGGGGACAGATACGCAGTATTTT | CASSHNSGGTDTQYF
NA | TRBJ1-6 | NA | TRBV11-2 | TGTGCCAGCAGCTGGAGAAGAGGGAATTCACCCCTCCACTTT | CASSWRRGNSPLHF
NA | TRBJ1-1 | NA | TRBV11-3 | TGTGCCAGCAGCCCGGACTCGGTGGACACTGAAGCTTTCTTT | CASSPDSVDTEAFF
NA | TRBJ2-2 | NA | TRBV2 | TGTGCCTCCGCAGGGGCGAACACCGGGGAGCTGTTTTTT | CASAGANTGELFF
NA | TRBJ1-1 | NA | TRBV4-3 | TGCGCCAGCAGCCAAGATCCGCAGGGCTACACGGGTGAAGCTTTCTTT | CASSQDPQGYTGEAFF
TRBD2 | TRBJ2-7 | NA | TRBV7-9 | TGTGCCAGCAGCCACCCCCCAGCGGGAGCAAGCTACGAGCAGTACTTC | CASSHPPAGASYEQYF
NA | TRBJ2-2 | NA | TRBV9 | TGTGCCAGCAGCGGGAGAAGCCTAAACACCGGGGAGCTGTTTTTT | CASSGRSLNTGELFF
TRBD2 | TRBJ2-1 | NA | TRBV19 | TGTGCCAGTAGTCTGGGACTAGCGGGAGGCGTCGGAAGTAGGGATGAGCAGTTCTTC | CASSLGLAGGVGSRDEQFF
TRBD2 | TRBJ2-1 | NA | TRBV3-1/TRBV3-2 | TGTGCCAGCAGCCCACCGACTAGCGGGAGGTGGGAGTTCTTC | CASSPPTSGRWEFF
NA | TRBJ2-2 | NA | TRBV24-1 | TGTGCCACCAGTACAGGGTCGAACACCGGGGAGCTGTTTTTT | CATSTGSNTGELFF
TRBD2 | TRBJ2-5 | NA | TRBV5-1 | TGCGCCAGCAGCCCGGGGACTAGCGGAGACCAAGAGACCCAGTACTTC | CASSPGTSGDQETQYF
TRBD1 | TRBJ1-5 | NA | TRBV19 | TGTGCCAGTAGTAGACAGGGAGGAGGCCAGCCCCAGCATTTT | CASSRQGGGQPQHF
NA | TRBJ1-1 | few | TRBV7-2 | TGTGCCAGCAGCTTCGGAGCGAACCACAACACTGAAGCTTTCTTT | CASSFGANHNTEAFF
TRBD2 | TRBJ2-1 | once | TRBV29-1 | TGCAGCGTTGCCTCGGCGGGAGGGCCTTACAATGAGCAGTTCTTC | CSVASAGGPYNEQFF
TRBD2 | TRBJ2-2 | few | TRBV7-9 | TGTGCCAGCAGCCGGGGGTCTAGACTAGCGGAGTACACCGGGGAGCTGTTTTTT | CASSRGSRLAEYTGELFF
NA | TRBJ2-7 | NA | TRBV18 | TGTGCCAGCTCATTCCGGGACACATCCTACGAGCAGTACTTC | CASSFRDTSYEQYF
TRBD2 | TRBJ2-1 | once | TRBV6-6 | TGTGCCAGCAGTTCCGATACTAGCGGAGCAAATAATGAGCAGTTCTTC | CASSSDTSGANNEQFF
TRBD1 | TRBJ1-2 | NA | TRBV6-4 | TGTGCCAGCAGTGGGGAGGGGGGACAGGGTCTCTTCTACACCTTC | CASSGEGGQGLFYTF
TRBD1 | TRBJ2-5 | NA | TRBV2 | TGTGCCAGCAGTGAAAGCCGACAGGGAGAGACCCAGTACTTC | CASSESRQGETQYF
TRBD2 | TRBJ2-3 | NA | TRBV4-3 | TGCGCCAGCAGCCAAGATCTTCGGACTAGCGGGAGAGGTGGGGCGCAGTATTTT | CASSQDLRTSGRGGAQYF
NA | TRBJ2-1 | NA | TRBV28 | TGTGCCAGCACCACTTTATCAGCGGGTTGGAATGAGCAGTTCTTC | CASTTLSAGWNEQFF
NA | TRBJ1-5 | NA | TRBV6-1 | TGTGCCAGCAGTGAAGCGGCAGGGTATAGCAATCAGCCCCAGCATTTT | CASSEAAGYSNQPQHF
TRBD1 | TRBJ1-4 | NA | TRBV4-1 | TGCGCCAGCAGCAGACAGGGGATGGATGAAAAACTGTTTTTT | CASSRQGMDEKLFF
TRBD1 | TRBJ2-7 | NA | TRBV3-1/TRBV3-2 | TGTGCCAGCAGCCAAGGAACCAGGGGGCGCGAGCAGTACTTC | CASSQGTRGREQYF
NA | TRBJ2-3 | NA | TRBV7-6 | TGTGCCAGCAGCTTAGGTCGACTTCAGTCCACAGATACGCAGTATTTT | CASSLGRLQSTDTQYF
TRBD2 | TRBJ2-5 | NA | TRBV27 | TGTGCCAGCAGTTTATCGTGGCCACTAGCGGGAGTTGAGACCCAGTACTTC | CASSLSWPLAGVETQYF
TRBD1 | TRBJ2-5 | once | TRBV28 | TGTGCCACCAAGGTCGGGACAGCTGGAGAGACCCAGTACTTC | CATKVGTAGETQYF
TRBD1 | TRBJ2-3 | NA | TRBV12-5 | TGTGCTAGTGGTTTGAGGGGGCTCGACACAGATACGCAGTATTTT | CASGLRGLDTDTQYF
TRBD1 | TRBJ1-5 | NA | TRBV20-1 | TGCAGTGCTAGTATGGGGACAGGGAATCAGCCCCAGCATTTT | CSASMGTGNQPQHF
NA | TRBJ1-6 | NA | TRBV28 | TGTGCCAGCAGTTTATTCGAGGGTAACTCACCCCTCCACTTT | CASSLFEGNSPLHF
NA | TRBJ2-7 | NA | TRBV27 | TGTGCCAGTCTCTACGAGCAGTACTTC | CASLYEQYF
TRBD2 | TRBJ2-1 | NA | TRBV18 | TGTGCCAGCTCAAACCAAAGGGGACTAGCGGGACCCAAACCGAGCTCCTACAATGAGCAGTTCTTC | CASSNQRGLAGPKPSSYNEQFF